The clone carrying this TCR beta chain was counted a few times. What it binds is unknown. Disease duration was under 3 months in the ophthalmopathy patients, who also had a Clinical Activity Score of at least 3 and a NOSPECS grade of at least 4. Clinical symptoms, serum thyroxine, TRAb, thyroid ultrasound and orbital computed tomography established diagnosis. The germline CDR1 and CDR2 sequences are MDHEN and SYDVKM. The V and J ends lost 8 bases and 9 bases, in that order; junction bases with no gene match: 10. The CDR3 contains 14 residues. The data belong to a study of T cells in Graves' hyperthyroidism and ophthalmopathy. Across the whole study: The authors collected peripheral blood at initial diagnosis, before any treatment.

Study-level results: Median prediction lead before ophthalmopathy onset was around 7 months with the model.

Amplification of TCR beta CDR3 regions used RNA as the template. Carried out on the TCR CDR3, a first-round RT-PCR used the HTBI primer set. TCRdb independently ran MiXCR on the multiplex PCR reads; one entry per CDR3 protein. In the table there are around 600,000 distinct CDR3 sequences, more than 14% of which are singletons. The sequencing input was blood. The TCR comes from a woman aged 45-59 years with Graves' ophthalmopathy. V gene TRBV28 combines with J gene TRBJ2-7; 13 bases are a match to TRBD2. CDR3 sequence (DNA): TGTGCCAGCGGGGGGACTAGCGGGAAGAGGGTGCAGTACTTC. This translates into CASGGTSGKRVQYF.